This T cell receptor (beta chain) comes out of a study of T cells in women clearing cervical HPV infection. As for the study in general: HLA type stays a possible confounder, typing being limited. Whole-study findings and limits: CIN3+ cases had significantly higher TCR repertoire richness than controls, but evenness did not differ.

Germline V gene data show CDR1 as SGHRS and CDR2 as YFSETQ. V lost 4 bases, J lost 4 bases, and 7 bases stayed unmatched. The CDR3 covers 16 residues. A note on this clone: What it binds is not known. With the read ending 3 residues before the CDR3 end, the germline J gene is used to fill in that end.

The data were produced by immunoSEQ multiplex PCR, yet TCRdb's version contains in-frame clones alone and is incomplete. Recorded here are 25,000 to 35,000 clones; the top ten clones represent roughly 20%. Sequences were obtained from blood buffy coat. V is TRBV5-1 and J is TRBJ2-6; 8 bases agree with TRBD1. The TCR comes from a woman between 18 and 75 years old with a cervical HPV16 infection that either progressed to CIN3+ or cleared (not recorded which). The part of the CDR3 DNA that was read is TGCGCCAGCAGCCCTCGGACAGGGATCGGGGCCAACGTC. This translates into CASSPRTGIGANV. The entire CDR3 is CASSPRTGIGANVLTF.